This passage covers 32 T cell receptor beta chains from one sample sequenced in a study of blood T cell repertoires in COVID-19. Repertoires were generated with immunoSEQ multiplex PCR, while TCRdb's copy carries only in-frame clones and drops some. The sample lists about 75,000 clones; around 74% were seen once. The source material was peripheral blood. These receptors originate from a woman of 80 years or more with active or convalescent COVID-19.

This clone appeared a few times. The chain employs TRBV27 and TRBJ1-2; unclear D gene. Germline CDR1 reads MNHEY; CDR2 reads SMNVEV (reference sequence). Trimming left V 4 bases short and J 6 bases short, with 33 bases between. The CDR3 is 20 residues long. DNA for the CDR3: TGTGCCAGCAGTTCCCCCGGAGGGAACGGTCCCTCCGGTGGTGGGAATGGCTACACCTTC. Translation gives CASSSPGGNGPSGGGNGYTF.

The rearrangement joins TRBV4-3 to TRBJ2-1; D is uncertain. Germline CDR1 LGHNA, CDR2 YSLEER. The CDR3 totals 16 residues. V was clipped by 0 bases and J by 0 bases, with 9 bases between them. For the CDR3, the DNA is TGCGCCAGCAGCCAAGACCACGCGCTCTCCTACAATGAGCAGTTCTTC. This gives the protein CASSQDHALSYNEQFF.

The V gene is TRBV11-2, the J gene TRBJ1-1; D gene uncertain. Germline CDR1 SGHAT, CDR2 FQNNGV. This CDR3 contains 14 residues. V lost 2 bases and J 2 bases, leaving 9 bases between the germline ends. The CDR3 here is CASSLRAGNTEAFF. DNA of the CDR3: TGTGCCAGCAGCTTACGAGCCGGTAACACTGAAGCTTTCTTT.

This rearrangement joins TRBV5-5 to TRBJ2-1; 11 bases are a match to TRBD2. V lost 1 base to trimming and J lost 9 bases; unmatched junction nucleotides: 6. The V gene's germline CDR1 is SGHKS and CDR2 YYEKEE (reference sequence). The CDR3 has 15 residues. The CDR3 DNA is TGTGCCAGCAGCTTGTCACTAGCGGGAGTAGGTGAGCAGTTCTTC. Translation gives CASSLSLAGVGEQFF.

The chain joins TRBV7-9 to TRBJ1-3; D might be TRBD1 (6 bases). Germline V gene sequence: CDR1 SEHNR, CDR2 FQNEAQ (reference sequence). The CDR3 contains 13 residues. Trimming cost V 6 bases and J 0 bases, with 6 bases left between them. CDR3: CASRQGSGNTIYF. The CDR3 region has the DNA TGTGCCAGCAGACAGGGCTCTGGAAACACCATATATTTT.

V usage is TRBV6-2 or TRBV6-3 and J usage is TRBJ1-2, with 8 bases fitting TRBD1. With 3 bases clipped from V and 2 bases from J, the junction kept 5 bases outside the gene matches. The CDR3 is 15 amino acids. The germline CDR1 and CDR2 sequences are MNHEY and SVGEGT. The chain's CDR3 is CASSYGTGVNYGYTF. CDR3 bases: TGTGCCAGCAGTTATGGGACAGGAGTCAACTATGGCTACACCTTC.

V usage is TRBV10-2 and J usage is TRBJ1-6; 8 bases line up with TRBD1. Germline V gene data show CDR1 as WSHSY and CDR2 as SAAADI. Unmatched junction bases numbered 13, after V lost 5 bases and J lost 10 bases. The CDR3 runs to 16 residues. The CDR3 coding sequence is TGCGCCAGCAGTCCGGGACAGGTGGGTAGCAGCTCACCCCTCCACTTT. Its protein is CASSPGQVGSSSPLHF.

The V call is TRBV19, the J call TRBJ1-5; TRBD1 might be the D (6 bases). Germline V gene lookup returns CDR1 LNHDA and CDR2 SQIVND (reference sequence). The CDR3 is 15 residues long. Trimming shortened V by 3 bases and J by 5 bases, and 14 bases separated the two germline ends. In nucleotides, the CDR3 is TGTGCCAGTAGTATTTACAGGGCTGAGGATCAGCCCCAGCATTTT. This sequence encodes CASSIYRAEDQPQHF. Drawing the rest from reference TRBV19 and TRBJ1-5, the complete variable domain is DGGITQSPKYLFRKEGQNVTLSCEQNLNHDAMYWYRQDPGQGLRLIYYSQIVNDFQKGDIAEGYSVSREKKESFPLTVTSAQKNPTAFYLCASSIYRAEDQPQHFGDGTRLSIL.

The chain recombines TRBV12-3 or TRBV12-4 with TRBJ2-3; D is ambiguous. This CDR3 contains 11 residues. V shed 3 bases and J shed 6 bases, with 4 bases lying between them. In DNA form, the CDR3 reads TGTGCCAGCAGTTTCGGGGATACGCAGTATTTT. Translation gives CASSFGDTQYF.

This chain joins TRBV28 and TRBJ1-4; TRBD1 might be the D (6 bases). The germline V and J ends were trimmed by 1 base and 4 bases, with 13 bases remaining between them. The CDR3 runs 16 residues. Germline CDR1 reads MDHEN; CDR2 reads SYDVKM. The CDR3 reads CASSLSVTGINEKLFF. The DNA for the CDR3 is TGTGCCAGCAGTTTATCAGTAACAGGGATTAATGAAAAACTGTTTTTT. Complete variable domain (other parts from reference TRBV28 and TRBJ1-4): DVKVTQSSRYLVKRTGEKVFLECVQDMDHENMFWYRQDPGLGLRLIYFSYDVKMKEKGDIPEGYSVSREKKERFSLILESASTNQTSMYLCASSLSVTGINEKLFFGSGTQLSVL.

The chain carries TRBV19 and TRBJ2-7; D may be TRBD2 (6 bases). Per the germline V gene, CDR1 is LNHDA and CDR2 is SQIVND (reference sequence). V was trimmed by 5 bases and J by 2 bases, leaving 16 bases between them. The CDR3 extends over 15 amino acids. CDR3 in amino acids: CASSLSGLQTYEQYF. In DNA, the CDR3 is TGTGCCAGTAGTCTATCGGGACTCCAAACCTACGAGCAGTACTTC.

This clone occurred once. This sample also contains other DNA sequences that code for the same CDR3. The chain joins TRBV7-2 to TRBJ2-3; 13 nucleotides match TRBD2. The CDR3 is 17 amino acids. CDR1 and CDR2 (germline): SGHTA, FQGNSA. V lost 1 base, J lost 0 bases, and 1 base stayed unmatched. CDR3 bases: TGTGCCAGCAGCTTAGGACTAGCGGGGGGAAGCACAGATACGCAGTATTTT. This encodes CASSLGLAGGSTDTQYF.

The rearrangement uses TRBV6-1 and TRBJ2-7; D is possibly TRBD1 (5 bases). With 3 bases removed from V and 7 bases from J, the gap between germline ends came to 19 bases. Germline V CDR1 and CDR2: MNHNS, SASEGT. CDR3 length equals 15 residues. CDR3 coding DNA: TGTGCCAGCAGTGAGGCAGGGCAAGGCTTCTGGGAGCAGTACTTC. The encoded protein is CASSEAGQGFWEQYF.

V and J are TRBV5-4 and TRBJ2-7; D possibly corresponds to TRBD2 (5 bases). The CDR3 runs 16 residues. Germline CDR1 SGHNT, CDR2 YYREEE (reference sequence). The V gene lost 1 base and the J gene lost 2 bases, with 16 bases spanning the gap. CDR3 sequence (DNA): TGTGCCAGCAGCTTGTTTGGTCCAGCGGTGCCCTACGAGCAGTACTTC. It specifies CASSLFGPAVPYEQYF.

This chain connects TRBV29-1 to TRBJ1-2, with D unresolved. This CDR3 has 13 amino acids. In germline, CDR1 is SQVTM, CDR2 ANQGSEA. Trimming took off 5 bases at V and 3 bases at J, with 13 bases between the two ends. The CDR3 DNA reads TGCAGCGTTTCTCCTGGACTGTACTATGGCTACACCTTC. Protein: CSVSPGLYYGYTF.

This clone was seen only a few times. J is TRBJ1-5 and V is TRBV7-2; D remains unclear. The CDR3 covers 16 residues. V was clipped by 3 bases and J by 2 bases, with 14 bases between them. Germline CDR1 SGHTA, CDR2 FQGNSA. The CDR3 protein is CASSFITASGNQPQHF. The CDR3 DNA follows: TGTGCCAGCAGCTTTATCACAGCCTCGGGCAATCAGCCCCAGCATTTT.

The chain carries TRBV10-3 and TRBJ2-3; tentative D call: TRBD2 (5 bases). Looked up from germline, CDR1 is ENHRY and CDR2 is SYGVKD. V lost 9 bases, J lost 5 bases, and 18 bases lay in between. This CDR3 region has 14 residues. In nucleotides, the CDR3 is TGTGCCATAGGTCCGGCGGGTCTGGGAGATACGCAGTATTTT. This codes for CAIGPAGLGDTQYF.

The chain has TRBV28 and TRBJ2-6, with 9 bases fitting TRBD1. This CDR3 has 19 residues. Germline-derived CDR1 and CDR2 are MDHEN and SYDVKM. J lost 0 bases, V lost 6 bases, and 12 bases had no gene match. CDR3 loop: CASRRTGGQFFSGANVLTF. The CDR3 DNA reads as TGTGCCAGCAGGAGAACAGGGGGCCAGTTCTTCTCTGGGGCCAACGTCCTGACTTTC. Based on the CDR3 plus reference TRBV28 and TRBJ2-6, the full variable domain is DVKVTQSSRYLVKRTGEKVFLECVQDMDHENMFWYRQDPGLGLRLIYFSYDVKMKEKGDIPEGYSVSREKKERFSLILESASTNQTSMYLCASRRTGGQFFSGANVLTFGAGSRLTVL.

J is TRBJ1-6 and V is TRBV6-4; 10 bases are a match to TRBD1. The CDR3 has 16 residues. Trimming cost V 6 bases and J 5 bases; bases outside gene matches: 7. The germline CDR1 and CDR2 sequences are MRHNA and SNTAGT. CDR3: CASRETGGRNNSPLHF. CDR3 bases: TGTGCCAGCAGAGAGACAGGGGGCAGGAATAATTCACCCCTCCACTTT.

The CDR3 protein is CASSLRSSGYEQYF. DNA of the CDR3: TGTGCCAGCAGCTTAAGATCCAGCGGATACGAGCAGTACTTC. This chain joins TRBV7-6 and TRBJ2-7; the D gene is possibly TRBD2 (5 bases). The CDR3 is 14 residues long. V lost 2 bases and J lost 4, with 12 bases in between. CDR1 and CDR2 from the germline V gene are SGHVS and FNYEAQ.

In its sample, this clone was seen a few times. The CDR3 DNA is TGTGCCAGTAGTATTCGGGGACAGTATAGCAATCAGCCCCAGCATTTT. This translates into CASSIRGQYSNQPQHF. The chain carries TRBV19 and TRBJ1-5; 7 nucleotides match TRBD1. J gave up 0 bases and V 3 bases, and 5 bases lay outside the gene matches. Germline CDR1 is LNHDA and CDR2 is SQIVND (reference sequence). The CDR3 sequence is 16 residues long.

CDR3 protein: CASSLYQGRSAEAFF. Written as DNA, the CDR3 is TGTGCCAGCAGTTTATATCAGGGTAGAAGCGCTGAAGCTTTCTTT. The chain uses TRBV28 and TRBJ1-1; D perhaps matches TRBD1 (5 bases). CDR3 size: 15 residues. With 1 base removed from V and 6 bases from J, the gap between germline ends came to 15 bases. Germline-derived CDR1 and CDR2 are MDHEN and SYDVKM.

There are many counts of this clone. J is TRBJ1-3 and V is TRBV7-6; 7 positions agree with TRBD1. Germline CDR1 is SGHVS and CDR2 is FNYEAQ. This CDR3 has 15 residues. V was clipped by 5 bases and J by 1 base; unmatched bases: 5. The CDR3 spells CASSPGTASGNTIYF. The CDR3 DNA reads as TGTGCCAGCAGCCCCGGGACAGCTTCTGGAAACACCATATATTTT.

The CDR3 DNA reads TGTGCCAGCATCGGACAGGGCCCCTCCGAGCAGTACTTC. This sequence encodes CASIGQGPSEQYF. V gene TRBV27 combines with J gene TRBJ2-7, with TRBD1 matching 8 bases. Losses at the gene ends were 7 bases for V and 6 bases for J; bases not matched to a gene: 8. The CDR3 consists of 13 residues. Germline V gives CDR1 MNHEY, CDR2 SMNVEV (reference sequence).

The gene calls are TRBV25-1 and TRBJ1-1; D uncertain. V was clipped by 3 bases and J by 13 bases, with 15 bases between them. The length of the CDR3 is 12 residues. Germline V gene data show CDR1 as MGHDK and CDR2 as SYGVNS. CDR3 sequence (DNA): TGTGCCAGCAGTGACCCAGTCTCGGAGATTTTCTTT. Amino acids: CASSDPVSEIFF.

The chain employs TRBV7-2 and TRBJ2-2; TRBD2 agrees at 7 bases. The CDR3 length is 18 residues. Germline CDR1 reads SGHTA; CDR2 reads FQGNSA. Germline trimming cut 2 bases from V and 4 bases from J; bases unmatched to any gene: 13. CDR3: CASSLTGTKLPGTGELFF. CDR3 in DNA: TGTGCCAGCAGCTTAACCGGGACTAAACTACCGGGCACCGGGGAGCTGTTTTTT.

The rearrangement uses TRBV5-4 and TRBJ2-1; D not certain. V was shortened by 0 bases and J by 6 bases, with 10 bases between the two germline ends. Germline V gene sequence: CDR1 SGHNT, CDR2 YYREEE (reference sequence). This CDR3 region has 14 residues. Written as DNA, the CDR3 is TGTGCCAGCAGCTTGGTTCCACGCAGCAATGAGCAGTTCTTC. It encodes CASSLVPRSNEQFF.

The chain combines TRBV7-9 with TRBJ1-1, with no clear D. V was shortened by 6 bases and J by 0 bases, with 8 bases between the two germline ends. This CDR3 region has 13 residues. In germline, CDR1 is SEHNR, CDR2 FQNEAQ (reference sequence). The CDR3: CASSTFMNTEAFF. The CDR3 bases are TGTGCCAGCAGTACATTTATGAACACTGAAGCTTTCTTT.

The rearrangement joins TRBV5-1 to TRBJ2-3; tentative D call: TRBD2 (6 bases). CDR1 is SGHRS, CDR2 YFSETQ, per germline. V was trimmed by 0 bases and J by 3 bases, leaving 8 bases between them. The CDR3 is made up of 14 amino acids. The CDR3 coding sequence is TGCGCCAGCAGCTTGGGTGGGGGGACAGATACGCAGTATTTT. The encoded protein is CASSLGGGTDTQYF.

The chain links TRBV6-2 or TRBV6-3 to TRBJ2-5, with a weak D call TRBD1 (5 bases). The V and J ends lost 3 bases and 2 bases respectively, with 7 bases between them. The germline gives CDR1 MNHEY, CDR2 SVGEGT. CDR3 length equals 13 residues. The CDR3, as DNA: TGTGCCAGCAGTTATGGACAACAAGAGACCCAGTACTTC. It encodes CASSYGQQETQYF.

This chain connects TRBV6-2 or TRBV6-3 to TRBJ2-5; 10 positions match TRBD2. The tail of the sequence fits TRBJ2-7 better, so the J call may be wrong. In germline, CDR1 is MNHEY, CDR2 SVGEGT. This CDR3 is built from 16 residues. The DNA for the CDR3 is TGTGCCAGCAGTTACTCGGGGCTAGCGGGAGTCTACGAGCAGTACTTC. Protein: CASSYSGLAGVYEQYF.

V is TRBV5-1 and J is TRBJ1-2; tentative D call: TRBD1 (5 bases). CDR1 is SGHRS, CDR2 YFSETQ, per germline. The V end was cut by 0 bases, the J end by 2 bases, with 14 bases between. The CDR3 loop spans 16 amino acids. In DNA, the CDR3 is TGCGCCAGCAGCTTGGGGGCGGGGACCTCGAACTATGGCTACACCTTC. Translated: CASSLGAGTSNYGYTF. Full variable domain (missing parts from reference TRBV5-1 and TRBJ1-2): KAGVTQTPRYLIKTRGQQVTLSCSPISGHRSVSWYQQTPGQGLQFLFEYFSETQRNKGNFPGRFSGRQFSNSRSEMNVSTLELGDSALYLCASSLGAGTSNYGYTFGSGTRLTVV.